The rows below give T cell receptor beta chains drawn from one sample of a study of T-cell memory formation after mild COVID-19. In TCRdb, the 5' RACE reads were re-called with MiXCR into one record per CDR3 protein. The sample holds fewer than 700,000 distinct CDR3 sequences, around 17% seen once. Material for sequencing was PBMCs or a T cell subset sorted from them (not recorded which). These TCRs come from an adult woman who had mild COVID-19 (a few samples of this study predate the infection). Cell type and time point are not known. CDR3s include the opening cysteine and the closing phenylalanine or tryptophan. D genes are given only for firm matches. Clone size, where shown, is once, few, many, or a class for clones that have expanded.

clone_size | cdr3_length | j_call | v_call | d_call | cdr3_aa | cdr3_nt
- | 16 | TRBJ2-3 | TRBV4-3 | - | CASSQGITFGADTQYF | TGCGCCAGCAGCCAAGGGATTACCTTCGGGGCAGATACGCAGTATTTT
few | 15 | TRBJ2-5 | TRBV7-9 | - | CASSLNPRQQETQYF | TGTGCCAGCAGCTTAAACCCAAGACAGCAAGAGACCCAGTACTTC
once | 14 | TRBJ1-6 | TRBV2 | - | CASILDASNSPLHF | TGTGCCAGCATTCTTGACGCATCCAATTCACCCCTCCACTTT
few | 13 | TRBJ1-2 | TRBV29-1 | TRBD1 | CSAWDRGNYGYTF | TGCAGCGCATGGGACAGGGGAAACTATGGCTACACCTTC
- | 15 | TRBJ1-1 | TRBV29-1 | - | CSVADRYSMNTEAFF | TGCAGCGTAGCCGACAGATACTCTATGAACACTGAAGCTTTCTTT
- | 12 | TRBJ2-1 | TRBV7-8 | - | CASSFDYNEQFF | TGTGCCAGCAGCTTTGACTACAATGAGCAGTTCTTC
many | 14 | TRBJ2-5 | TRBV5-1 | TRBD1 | CASSPGTGRETQYF | TGCGCCAGCAGCCCGGGGACAGGGAGAGAGACCCAGTACTTC
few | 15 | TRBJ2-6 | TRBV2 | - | CASSKQITGANVLTF | TGTGCCAGCAGTAAACAAATAACTGGGGCCAACGTCCTGACTTTC
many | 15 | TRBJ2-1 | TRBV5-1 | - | CASSLGGSTYNEQFF | TGCGCCAGCAGCTTGGGTGGTAGCACTTACAATGAGCAGTTCTTC
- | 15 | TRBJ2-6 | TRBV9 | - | CASSVGVSGANVLTF | TGTGCCAGCAGCGTAGGGGTGTCTGGGGCCAACGTCCTGACTTTC
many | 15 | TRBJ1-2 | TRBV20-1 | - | CSARGPGRKTAGYTF | TGCAGTGCTAGAGGCCCGGGGAGAAAGACTGCTGGCTACACCTTC
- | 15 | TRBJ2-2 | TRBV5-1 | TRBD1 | CASSPGQGGAGELFF | TGCGCCAGCAGCCCGGGACAGGGAGGCGCCGGGGAGCTGTTTTTT
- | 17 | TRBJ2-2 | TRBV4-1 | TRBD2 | CASSQASGGLEAGELFF | TGCGCCAGCAGCCAGGCTAGCGGGGGCTTAGAGGCCGGGGAGCTGTTTTTT
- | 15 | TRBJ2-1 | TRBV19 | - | CASSMASSVGYEQFF | TGTGCCAGTAGTATGGCTTCTAGCGTCGGCTATGAGCAGTTCTTC
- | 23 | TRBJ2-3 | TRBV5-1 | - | CASSLGRPQIRSGLGPALTTQYF | TGCGCCAGCAGCTTAGGGAGACCTCAGATACGCAGTGGGCTGGGACCTGCTTTGACAACGCAGTATTTT
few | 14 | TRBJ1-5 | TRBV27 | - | CASSLGGAGGPQHF | TGTGCCAGCAGTTTAGGCGGGGCCGGTGGGCCCCAGCATTTT
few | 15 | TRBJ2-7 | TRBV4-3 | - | CASSQGGGGTYEQYF | TGCGCCAGCAGCCAAGGAGGGGGAGGGACCTACGAGCAGTACTTC
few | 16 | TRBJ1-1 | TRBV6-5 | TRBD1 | CASSPGGASVNTEAFF | TGTGCCAGCAGCCCAGGGGGCGCATCCGTGAACACTGAAGCTTTCTTT
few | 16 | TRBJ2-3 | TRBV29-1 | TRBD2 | CSAIGLAGTSTDTQYF | TGCAGCGCGATTGGACTAGCGGGAACTAGCACAGATACGCAGTATTTT
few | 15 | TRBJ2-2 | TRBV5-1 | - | CASSLGHRNTGELFF | TGCGCCAGCAGCTTGGGGCATCGGAACACCGGGGAGCTGTTTTTT
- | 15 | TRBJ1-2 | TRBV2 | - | CASSEFSGRSYGYTF | TGTGCCAGCAGTGAATTTAGTGGGCGCAGCTATGGCTACACCTTC
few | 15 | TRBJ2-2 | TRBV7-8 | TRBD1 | CASSSRTGGTGELFF | TGTGCCAGCAGCTCCCGGACAGGGGGGACCGGGGAGCTGTTTTTT
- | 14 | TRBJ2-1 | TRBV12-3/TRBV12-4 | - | CASSWDTWEDEQFF | TGTGCCAGCAGTTGGGATACTTGGGAAGATGAGCAGTTCTTC
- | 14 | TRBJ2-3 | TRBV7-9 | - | CASSLNPGTDTQYF | TGTGCCAGCAGCTTGAACCCAGGGACAGATACGCAGTATTTT
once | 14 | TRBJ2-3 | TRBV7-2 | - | CASTMGPVTDTQYF | TGTGCCAGCACCATGGGACCCGTCACAGATACGCAGTATTTT
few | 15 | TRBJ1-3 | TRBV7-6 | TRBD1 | CASSEHRGRLNTIYF | TGTGCCAGCAGCGAGCACAGGGGGCGGCTAAACACCATATATTTT
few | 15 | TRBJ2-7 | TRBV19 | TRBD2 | CASSILAGSSYEQYF | TGTGCCAGTAGTATTCTAGCGGGAAGCTCCTACGAGCAGTACTTC
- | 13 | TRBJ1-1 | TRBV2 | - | CASRWAQESEAFF | TGTGCCAGCAGATGGGCCCAGGAGAGTGAAGCTTTCTTT
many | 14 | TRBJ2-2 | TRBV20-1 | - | CSARVGGATGELFF | TGCAGTGCTAGAGTGGGGGGAGCCACCGGGGAGCTGTTTTTT
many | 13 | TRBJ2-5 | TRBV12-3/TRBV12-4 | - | CASTVSGAAGMYF | TGTGCCAGCACCGTCTCAGGGGCGGCAGGGATGTACTTC
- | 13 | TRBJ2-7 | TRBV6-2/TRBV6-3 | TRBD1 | CASRSGGSYEQYF | TGTGCCAGCAGGTCAGGGGGCAGCTACGAGCAGTACTTC
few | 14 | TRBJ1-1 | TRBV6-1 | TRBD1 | CASSWDSMNTEAFF | TGTGCCAGCAGTTGGGACAGCATGAACACTGAAGCTTTCTTT
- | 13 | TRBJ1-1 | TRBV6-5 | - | CASSYRGHTEAFF | TGTGCCAGCAGTTACAGGGGCCATACTGAAGCTTTCTTT
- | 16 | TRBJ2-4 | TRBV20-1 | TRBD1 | CSARTERDRLKNIQYF | TGCAGTGCTAGAACTGAGAGGGACAGACTCAAAAACATTCAGTACTTC
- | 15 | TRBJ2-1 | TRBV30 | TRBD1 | CAWSVGTGGYNEQFF | TGTGCCTGGAGTGTGGGGACAGGGGGATACAATGAGCAGTTCTTC
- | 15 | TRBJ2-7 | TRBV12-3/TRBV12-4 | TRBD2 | CASSFSGENSYEQYF | TGTGCCAGCAGTTTTAGCGGGGAGAACTCCTACGAGCAGTACTTC
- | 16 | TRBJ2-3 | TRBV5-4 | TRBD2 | CASSLWRGGRFDTQYF | TGTGCCAGCAGCTTGTGGCGGGGGGGCCGTTTCGATACGCAGTATTTT
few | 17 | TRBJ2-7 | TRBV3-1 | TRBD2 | CASSFGTSGGVNYEQYF | TGTGCCAGCAGCTTCGGGACTAGCGGGGGCGTTAACTACGAGCAGTACTTC
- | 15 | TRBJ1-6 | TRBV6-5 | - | CATSPRWVMDSPLHF | TGTGCCACCTCCCCTCGATGGGTCATGGATTCACCCCTCCACTTT
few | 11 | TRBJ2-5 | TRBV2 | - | CATSWGETQYF | TGTGCCACCAGTTGGGGGGAGACCCAGTACTTC
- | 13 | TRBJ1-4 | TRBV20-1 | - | CSATAGPDEKLFF | TGCAGTGCTACCGCGGGACCCGATGAAAAACTGTTTTTT
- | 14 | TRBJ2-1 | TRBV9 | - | CASSIHHSYNEQFF | TGTGCTAGTAGTATCCACCACTCCTACAATGAGCAGTTCTTC
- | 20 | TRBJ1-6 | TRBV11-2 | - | CASSLDSWSGTSSYNSPLHF | TGTGCCAGCAGCTTAGATTCGTGGTCCGGGACAAGCTCCTATAATTCACCCCTCCACTTT
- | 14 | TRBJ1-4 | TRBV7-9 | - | CASSLDSSNEKLFF | TGTGCCAGCAGCTTGGACAGTTCTAATGAAAAACTGTTTTTT